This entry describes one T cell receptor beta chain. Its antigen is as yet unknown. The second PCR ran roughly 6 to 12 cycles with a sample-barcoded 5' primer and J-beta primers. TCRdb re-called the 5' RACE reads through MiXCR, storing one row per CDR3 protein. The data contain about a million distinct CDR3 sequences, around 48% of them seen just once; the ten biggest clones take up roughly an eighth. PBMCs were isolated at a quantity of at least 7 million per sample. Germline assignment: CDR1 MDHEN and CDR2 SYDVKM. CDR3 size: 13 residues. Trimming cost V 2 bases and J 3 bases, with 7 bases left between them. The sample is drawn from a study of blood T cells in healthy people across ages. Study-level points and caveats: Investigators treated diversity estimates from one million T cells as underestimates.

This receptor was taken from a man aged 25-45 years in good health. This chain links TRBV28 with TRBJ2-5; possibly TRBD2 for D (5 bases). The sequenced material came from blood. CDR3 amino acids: CASSLGLKETQYF. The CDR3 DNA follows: TGTGCCAGCAGTTTAGGACTTAAAGAGACCCAGTACTTC.